The sequence of this TCR beta chain was determined in a study of cytomegalovirus exposure and HLA in healthy donors. Losses at the gene ends were 2 bases for V and 0 bases for J; bases not matched to a gene: 5. Germline CDR1 is ENHRY and CDR2 is SYGVKD. The CDR3 covers 18 residues. Overall study findings and caveats: The authors enumerated over 150 TCR beta chains as linked to cytomegalovirus. A later analysis reportedly found that, within productive TCRs, an Asian-associated ancestry cluster had fewer N-insertions than the mean observed across the approximately 700 donors.

A note on this clone: What it recognizes is unknown.

With 60 Vbeta and 13 Jbeta primers, the PCR was carried out. Only in-frame clones appear in the TCRdb table, and some are missing; sequencing was by immunoSEQ multiplex PCR. Among a few hundred thousand clones listed, around 80% were seen once. The TCR comes from a man aged 40-49 years in good health and CMV-seronegative. The chain carries TRBV10-3 and TRBJ2-6, with 9 nucleotides matching TRBD1. What was sequenced was PBMCs. CDR3 coding DNA: TGTGCCATCAGTGAGCAAGGGACAGGGACCTCTGGGGCCAACGTCCTGACTTTC. It codes for CAISEQGTGTSGANVLTF.